What follows are 18 T cell receptor beta chains derived from one specimen sequenced in a study of vaccination effects on CD4 cells after COVID-19. Prior to sequencing, the ViraFEST assay stimulated PBMC with viral peptide pools, which expanded the antigen-specific CD4+ T cells. Cultured cells yielded isolated CD4+ T cells after less than 11 days. The person acquired a PCR-confirmed SARS-CoV-2 infection between March and December 2020. Using immunoSEQ multiplex PCR, the repertoire was profiled, and TCRdb retains in-frame clones only, with some absent. Seen here are approximately 22,000 clones, under 85% observed once, and the top ten hold about 37%. Their target antigens are unknown. The sequencing used CD4+ T cells from PBMCs cultured with a peptide pool, collected before COVID-19 vaccination. These receptors were obtained from a human donor who had a prior SARS-CoV-2 infection.

The CDR3 DNA reads as TGTGCCAGCAGCCAAGAGGTGACTAGCGGGAGGCCAGATACGCAGTATTTT. Protein sequence: CASSQEVTSGRPDTQYF. V and J are TRBV3-1 (or the pseudogene TRBV3-2) and TRBJ2-3, with 13 positions matching TRBD2. Losses at the gene ends were 0 bases for V and 4 bases for J; bases not matched to a gene: 4. CDR3 length: 17 residues. Per germline, CDR1 LGHDT and CDR2 YNNKEL (reference sequence).

This rearrangement joins TRBV9 to TRBJ2-3; unclear D gene. There are 15 residues in the CDR3. The germline gives CDR1 SGDLS, CDR2 YYNGEE. Between the trimmed V and J ends, which lost 0 bases and 2 bases, there was a span of 10 bases. The CDR3 region is CASSVARAATDTQYF. CDR3 DNA: TGTGCCAGCAGCGTAGCCCGGGCTGCCACAGATACGCAGTATTTT.

This clone was found a few times. The chain has TRBV5-1 and TRBJ2-1; 9 bases align to TRBD2. CDR3 length equals 14 residues. CDR1 is SGHRS, CDR2 YFSETQ, per germline. With 2 bases clipped from V and 5 bases from J, the junction kept 2 bases outside the gene matches. CDR3 amino acids: CASSFSGGDNEQFF. CDR3 sequence (DNA): TGCGCCAGCAGCTTTAGCGGGGGTGACAATGAGCAGTTCTTC.

This clone was observed once. Written as DNA, the CDR3 is TGTGCCAGCAGCTTAGCCCCTAGCTACGTTGATACGCAGTATTTT. Its translation is CASSLAPSYVDTQYF. The rearrangement links TRBV7-2 to TRBJ2-3; TRBD2 is a possible D gene (5 bases). The germline V and J ends were trimmed by 0 bases and 6 bases, with 13 bases remaining between them. CDR3 length equals 15 residues. Germline values: CDR1 SGHTA, CDR2 FQGNSA. The complete variable domain, with remaining parts taken from reference TRBV7-2 and TRBJ2-3, reads GAGVSQSPSNKVTEKGKDVELRCDPISGHTALYWYRQSLGQGLEFLIYFQGNSAPDKSGLPSDRFSAERTGGSVSTLTIQRTQQEDSAVYLCASSLAPSYVDTQYFGPGTRLTVL.

The rearrangement joins TRBV7-6 to TRBJ1-1; D ambiguous. CDR1 SGHVS and CDR2 FNYEAQ come from the germline V gene. The CDR3 consists of 13 residues. V lost 6 bases and J 0 bases, leaving 8 bases between the germline ends. CDR3: CASSGVMNTEAFF. Written as DNA, the CDR3 is TGTGCCAGCAGTGGGGTCATGAACACTGAAGCTTTCTTT.

The gene calls are TRBV6-2 or TRBV6-3 and TRBJ1-5; unclear D gene. The germline CDR1 and CDR2 sequences are MNHEY and SVGEGT. This CDR3 is built from 12 residues. Trimming removed 5 bases at V and 9 bases at J, with 11 bases between. CDR3 amino acids: CASSEPGWPQHF. CDR3 coding DNA: TGTGCCAGCAGTGAGCCGGGATGGCCCCAGCATTTT.

The chain joins TRBV11-3 to TRBJ2-7; TRBD1 is a possible D gene (6 bases). The CDR3 has 14 residues. Germline CDR1 and CDR2: SGHNT and YENEEA. Trimming pared 4 bases from V and 7 bases from J, leaving 17 bases between. The CDR3 sequence: CASSSQMGTREQYF. The CDR3 nucleotides are TGTGCCAGCAGCTCTCAGATGGGGACAAGAGAGCAGTACTTC. The full variable domain, in which reference TRBV11-3 and TRBJ2-7 provide the parts outside the CDR3, is EAGVVQSPRYKIIEKKQPVAFWCNPISGHNTLYWYLQNLGQGPELLIRYENEEAVDDSQLPKDRFSAERLKGVDSTLKIQPAELGDSAVYLCASSSQMGTREQYFGPGTRLTVT.

V usage is TRBV10-3 and J usage is TRBJ2-3, with a tentative D call TRBD1 (6 bases). This CDR3 contains 15 residues. Germline CDR1 reads ENHRY; CDR2 reads SYGVKD. V lost 0 bases to trimming and J lost 1 base, with 8 bases between them. CDR3: CAISESAGGTDTQYF. The DNA of the CDR3 is TGTGCCATCAGTGAGTCGGCAGGGGGCACAGATACGCAGTATTTT.

The chain is built from TRBV19 and TRBJ1-5, with TRBD1 as a possible D gene (6 bases). Germline V gives CDR1 LNHDA, CDR2 SQIVND (reference sequence). This CDR3 is 14 amino acids long. The germline V and J ends were trimmed by 3 bases and 4 bases, with 10 bases remaining between them. The CDR3 DNA sequence: TGTGCCAGTAGTATTGGACAGTATAATCAGCCCCAGCATTTT. Protein product: CASSIGQYNQPQHF.

The chain employs TRBV7-9 and TRBJ1-1; tentatively, D is TRBD1 (6 bases). V was pared by 5 bases and J by 1 base, with 14 bases between. Germline CDR1 is SEHNR and CDR2 is FQNEAQ (reference sequence). The CDR3 is 15 residues long. CDR3 in amino acids: CASSPGGGSNTEAFF. The CDR3 bases are TGTGCCAGCAGCCCCGGAGGGGGTTCGAACACTGAAGCTTTCTTT.

The chain is built from TRBV5-1 and TRBJ2-7, with D possibly matching TRBD1 (5 bases). Germline V CDR1 and CDR2: SGHRS, YFSETQ. Trimming removed 0 bases from V and 6 bases from J, with 13 bases in between. This CDR3 has 14 residues. Here the CDR3 DNA reads TGCGCCAGCAGCTTGGAGGGGTTTGGTTTCGAGCAGTACTTC. This codes for CASSLEGFGFEQYF.

The chain joins TRBV7-9 to TRBJ2-3; TRBD2 aligns across 9 bases. V lost 5 bases and J lost 3; bases outside the gene matches: 9. The CDR3 is 16 amino acids. Germline CDR1 reads SEHNR; CDR2 reads FQNEAQ (reference sequence). CDR3: CASSETLAGWTDTQYF. The CDR3, as DNA: TGTGCCAGCAGCGAGACTCTAGCGGGATGGACAGATACGCAGTATTTT. The full variable domain, its missing parts supplied by reference TRBV7-9 and TRBJ2-3, is DTGVSQNPRHKITKRGQNVTFRCDPISEHNRLYWYRQTLGQGPEFLTYFQNEAQLEKSRLLSDRFSAERPKGSFSTLEIQRTEQGDSAMYLCASSETLAGWTDTQYFGPGTRLTVL.

The table lists this clone with a count of one. For the CDR3, the DNA is TGTGCCAGCAGCCCTACTAGCGGGAGGACAAACCAAGAGACCCAGTACTTC. Translating it yields CASSPTSGRTNQETQYF. V is TRBV3-1 (or the pseudogene TRBV3-2) and J is TRBJ2-5; the match to TRBD2 covers 12 bases. V lost 4 bases to trimming and J lost 0 bases; unmatched junction nucleotides: 6. The CDR3 is 17 residues long. The germline CDR1 and CDR2 sequences are LGHDT and YNNKEL (reference sequence).

This clone was seen just once. The rearrangement links TRBV18 to TRBJ1-1, with a tentative D call TRBD1 (5 bases). The length of the CDR3 is 14 residues. V dropped 1 base and J dropped 8 bases, with 14 bases sitting between them. The germline V gene encodes CDR1 KGHSH and CDR2 LQKENI. CDR3 bases: TGTGCCAGCTCACCACAAAGTACAGGCTCCGAAGCTTTCTTT. It yields the protein CASSPQSTGSEAFF.

The chain carries TRBV2 and TRBJ1-4, with 7 bases lining up with TRBD1. J lost 8 bases, V lost 6 bases, and 6 bases had no gene match. The germline V gene has CDR1 SNHLY and CDR2 FYNNEI. This CDR3 spans 13 amino acids. Written as DNA, the CDR3 is TGTGCCAGCAGCCTACTGGGACAGGAAAAACTGTTTTTT. It codes for CASSLLGQEKLFF.

The chain combines TRBV7-2 with TRBJ2-5, with TRBD2 identical over 14 bases. The CDR3 sequence is 17 residues long. Germline CDR1 SGHTA, CDR2 FQGNSA. The trim removed 4 bases at V and 2 bases at J, leaving 6 bases unmatched. CDR3 in DNA: TGTGCCAGCAGCTCAAGGACTAGCGGGGGGCCACAAGAGACCCAGTACTTC. This codes for CASSSRTSGGPQETQYF.

The rearrangement links TRBV7-2 to TRBJ1-5; TRBD1 aligns across 7 bases. J was trimmed by 5 bases and V by 5 bases; bases with no gene match: 6. This CDR3 region has 14 residues. Germline lookup yields CDR1 SGHTA and CDR2 FQGNSA. CDR3 DNA sequence: TGTGCCAGCAGCGCAGGGGGGGAATATCAGCCCCAGCATTTT. Its protein product is CASSAGGEYQPQHF. The full variable domain, with the rest looked up from reference TRBV7-2 and TRBJ1-5, is GAGVSQSPSNKVTEKGKDVELRCDPISGHTALYWYRQSLGQGLEFLIYFQGNSAPDKSGLPSDRFSAERTGGSVSTLTIQRTQQEDSAVYLCASSAGGEYQPQHFGDGTRLSIL.

The chain uses TRBV12-5 and TRBJ2-7, with D unclear. V lost 4 bases and J lost 0, with 13 bases in between. Germline V lookup: CDR1 LGHNT, CDR2 FRNRAP. There are 15 residues in the CDR3. Written as DNA, the CDR3 is TGTGCTAGTGGTTCTGGTATCGGCAGCTCCTACGAGCAGTACTTC. Its protein is CASGSGIGSSYEQYF.